The 24 T cell receptor beta chains in this list originate from one sample, sequenced in a study of blood T cell repertoires in COVID-19. Only in-frame clones appear in the TCRdb table, and some are missing; sequencing was by immunoSEQ multiplex PCR. The sample shows 250,000 to 350,000 clones, approximately 86% of them seen only once. The sequencing sample was made of peripheral blood. The receptors were sampled from a woman aged 45-60 years who had recovered from COVID-19.

This chain joins TRBV18 and TRBJ1-1, with 8 bases lining up with TRBD1. There are 15 residues in the CDR3. The junction had 8 bases not matched to a gene; V was cut back by 6 bases and J by 2 bases. CDR1 is KGHSH and CDR2 is LQKENI in the germline V gene. Here the CDR3 reads CASSGGTGRNTEAFF. Written as DNA, the CDR3 is TGTGCCAGCTCGGGAGGGACAGGTAGAAACACTGAAGCTTTCTTT.

J is TRBJ2-7 and V is TRBV30; D is undetermined. Germline CDR1 reads GTSNPN; CDR2 reads SVGIG (reference sequence). The CDR3 consists of 13 residues. V lost 1 base and J lost 5, with 12 bases in between. CDR3 DNA sequence: TGTGCCTGGAGTGCGCAGATTCTCGACGAGCAGTACTTC. It codes for CAWSAQILDEQYF.

This chain joins TRBV6-2 or TRBV6-3 and TRBJ2-1, with D possibly being TRBD2 (5 bases). Trimming removed 4 bases at V and 3 bases at J, with 13 bases between. The CDR3 has 15 residues. Germline lookup yields CDR1 MNHEY and CDR2 SVGEGT. The CDR3 region has the DNA TGTGCCAGCAGTTCGGGTCGGGATCACTACAATGAGCAGTTCTTC. It is translated as CASSSGRDHYNEQFF.

This chain connects TRBV2 to TRBJ1-2; 8 bases are a match to TRBD1. The CDR3 length is 12 residues. J lost 8 bases, V lost 8 bases, and 7 bases had no gene match. CDR1 is SNHLY and CDR2 is FYNNEI in the germline V gene. The CDR3 here is CASSTGGRGYTF. The CDR3 DNA sequence: TGTGCCAGCTCCACAGGGGGTCGGGGCTACACCTTC.

The chain recombines TRBV6-2 or TRBV6-3 with TRBJ1-2, with a tentative D call TRBD1 (6 bases). V was pared by 4 bases and J by 4 bases, with 13 bases between. The CDR3 loop spans 14 amino acids. Germline-derived CDR1 and CDR2 are MNHEY and SVGEGT. The CDR3 loop reads CASSFRDTLYGYTF. Here the CDR3 DNA reads TGTGCCAGCAGTTTCCGGGACACCCTCTATGGCTACACCTTC.

The sample holds a few counts of this clone. V usage is TRBV3-1 (or the pseudogene TRBV3-2) and J usage is TRBJ2-1; 10 bases fit TRBD2. Germline trimming cut 3 bases from V and 0 bases from J; bases unmatched to any gene: 8. The CDR3 runs to 18 residues. The germline gives CDR1 LGHDT, CDR2 YNNKEL (reference sequence). As DNA, the CDR3 is TGTGCCAGCAGCCAGAGACCGGGACTAGCGAACTCCTACAATGAGCAGTTCTTC. Amino acids: CASSQRPGLANSYNEQFF.

The CDR3: CASSPGTGISSYGYTF. For the CDR3, the DNA is TGCGCCAGCAGCCCGGGGACAGGGATATCAAGCTATGGCTACACCTTC. The chain is built from TRBV4-3 and TRBJ1-2, with 9 nucleotides matching TRBD1. V lost 4 bases, J lost 4 bases, and 10 bases stayed unmatched. This CDR3 has 16 amino acids. The germline V gene has CDR1 LGHNA and CDR2 YSLEER.

The gene calls are TRBV5-6 and TRBJ1-3; D unresolved. Germline CDR1 and CDR2: SGHDT and YYEEEE. This CDR3 region has 17 residues. V was trimmed by 1 base and J by 0 bases, leaving 14 bases between them. The chain's CDR3 is CASSLKGSRVSGNTIYF. As DNA, the CDR3 is TGTGCCAGCAGCTTGAAGGGATCGAGGGTCTCTGGAAACACCATATATTTT. The whole variable domain, filled in from reference TRBV5-6 and TRBJ1-3, reads DAGVTQSPTHLIKTRGQQVTLRCSPKSGHDTVSWYQQALGQGPQFIFQYYEEEERQRGNFPDRFSGHQFPNYSSELNVNALLLGDSALYLCASSLKGSRVSGNTIYFGEGSWLTVV.

V gene TRBV27 combines with J gene TRBJ1-1, with D hard to call. The germline CDR1 and CDR2 sequences are MNHEY and SMNVEV (reference sequence). The CDR3 runs to 14 residues. Trimming shortened V by 6 bases and J by 1 base, and 12 bases separated the two germline ends. DNA of the CDR3: TGTGCCAGCAGGTACCGCGCGCCGAACACTGAAGCTTTCTTT. This sequence encodes CASRYRAPNTEAFF.

The chain joins TRBV7-2 to TRBJ1-6; D gene unclear. The germline V gene has CDR1 SGHTA and CDR2 FQGNSA. Trimming removed 1 base from V and 6 bases from J, with 7 bases in between. This CDR3 is 14 amino acids long. As DNA, the CDR3 is TGTGCCAGCAGCTTAGGTACTATTAATTCACCCCTCCACTTT. This sequence encodes CASSLGTINSPLHF.

The table lists this clone with a count of one. The rearrangement uses TRBV10-3 and TRBJ2-5; D ambiguous. Germline V gene lookup returns CDR1 ENHRY and CDR2 SYGVKD. Trimming pared 1 base from V and 4 bases from J, leaving 13 bases between. The CDR3 runs 15 residues. CDR3 bases: TGTGCCATCAGTGAGTGGCGGTCAACGAGAGAGACCCAGTACTTC. Translation gives CAISEWRSTRETQYF.

This chain links TRBV28 with TRBJ1-5, with 8 bases lining up with TRBD1. This CDR3 contains 18 residues. The junction had 15 bases not matched to a gene; V was cut back by 8 bases and J by 0 bases. Germline V gene lookup returns CDR1 MDHEN and CDR2 SYDVKM. The CDR3 spells CASGSQDRAKYSNQPQHF. The CDR3 DNA reads as TGTGCCAGCGGGAGTCAGGACAGGGCGAAGTATAGCAATCAGCCCCAGCATTTT.

The chain joins TRBV7-4 to TRBJ1-2; 7 nucleotides line up with TRBD1. CDR1 and CDR2 (germline): SGHVT, SQSDAQ. The CDR3 loop spans 15 amino acids. V was clipped by 1 base and J by 0 bases; unmatched bases: 2. The CDR3 loop is CASSLGDSSNYGYTF. Written as DNA, the CDR3 is TGTGCCAGCAGCTTAGGGGACAGTTCTAACTATGGCTACACCTTC.

The V call is TRBV13, the J call TRBJ1-6; D is perhaps TRBD1 (6 bases). The V end was cut by 3 bases, the J end by 5 bases, with 14 bases between. CDR3 length: 16 amino acids. Germline V gene lookup returns CDR1 PRHDT and CDR2 FYEKMQ (reference sequence). The CDR3 DNA sequence: TGTGCCAGCAGCTTGGGACAAAGGATAAATAATTCACCCCTCCACTTT. This translates into CASSLGQRINNSPLHF.

This clone was observed a few times. This chain joins TRBV30 and TRBJ1-1; D call uncertain. The CDR3 sequence is 11 residues long. The V end was cut by 3 bases, the J end by 7 bases, with 9 bases between. Looked up from germline, CDR1 is GTSNPN and CDR2 is SVGIG (reference sequence). CDR3 in amino acids: CAWSLQLEAFF. The CDR3 coding sequence is TGTGCCTGGAGCCTACAGCTTGAAGCTTTCTTT.

The J gene is TRBJ2-7, the V gene TRBV7-9, with TRBD2 identical over 7 bases. The germline gives CDR1 SEHNR, CDR2 FQNEAQ (reference sequence). This CDR3 contains 15 residues. J gave up 3 bases and V 3 bases, and 8 bases lay outside the gene matches. CDR3 loop: CASSLAASGNYEQYF. CDR3 nucleotides: TGTGCCAGCAGCTTGGCGGCTAGCGGCAACTACGAGCAGTACTTC.

The rearrangement joins TRBV28 to TRBJ1-2, with 7 nucleotides matching TRBD1. Germline CDR1 and CDR2: MDHEN and SYDVKM. The CDR3 is 15 residues long. V trimming: 6 bases; J trimming: 2 bases; junction bases outside the gene matches: 9. CDR3 sequence reads: CASSAEDRPNYGYTF. CDR3 in DNA: TGTGCCAGCAGCGCAGAGGACAGGCCAAACTATGGCTACACCTTC.

This clone was detected once. The chain couples TRBV3-1 (or the pseudogene TRBV3-2) to TRBJ2-1, with D perhaps TRBD1 (7 bases). This CDR3 is built from 17 residues. V was cut by 3 bases and J by 9 bases, with 24 bases left in between. CDR1 is LGHDT, CDR2 YNNKEL, per germline (reference sequence). The CDR3: CASSQGGGGALVGEQFF. The CDR3 DNA reads as TGTGCCAGCAGCCAGGGTGGAGGGGGCGCCCTCGTCGGTGAGCAGTTCTTC.

This clone appeared once. The chain links TRBV9 to TRBJ1-1; D uncertain. The CDR3 runs 14 residues. CDR1 SGDLS and CDR2 YYNGEE come from the germline V gene. Trimming pared 4 bases from V and 1 base from J, leaving 11 bases between. This CDR3 is CASSPLAANTEAFF. The CDR3, as DNA: TGTGCCAGCAGCCCGTTAGCGGCGAACACTGAAGCTTTCTTT.

The rearrangement uses TRBV6-5 and TRBJ2-7; D possibly corresponds to TRBD2 (6 bases). V was trimmed by 6 bases and J by 3 bases, leaving 12 bases between them. CDR1 and CDR2 from the germline V gene are MNHEY and SVGAGI. This CDR3 contains 13 residues. The CDR3 DNA reads as TGTGCCAGCAGAGGACTAAAGGGCTACGAGCAGTACTTC. The encoded protein is CASRGLKGYEQYF.

About this clone itself: A read error may produce the germline difference seen at one junction end. The CDR3 here is CASSLPMTSRDF. Here the CDR3 DNA reads TGTGCCAGCAGTTTACCTATGACGTCGAGGGACTTC. The chain recombines TRBV12-3 or TRBV12-4 with TRBJ2-5, with D possibly being TRBD2 (5 bases). This CDR3 spans 12 amino acids.

The chain employs TRBV7-2 and TRBJ2-3; TRBD1 aligns across 8 bases. V shed 3 bases and J 3 bases; nucleotides not matched to a gene: 8. The V gene's germline CDR1 is SGHTA and CDR2 FQGNSA. The CDR3 covers 16 residues. The CDR3 protein is CASSFTGTGATDTQYF. CDR3 DNA sequence: TGTGCCAGCAGCTTTACCGGGACAGGCGCAACAGATACGCAGTATTTT.

This chain connects TRBV19 to TRBJ1-1, with 8 bases aligning to TRBD1. The CDR3 is 14 amino acids. Germline CDR1 is LNHDA and CDR2 is SQIVND (reference sequence). After removal of 10 bases from V and 4 bases from J, the junction contained 11 bases not matched to a gene. The CDR3 loop reads CATHLQGAGTEAFF. The CDR3 nucleotides are TGTGCCACTCACCTCCAGGGGGCCGGCACTGAAGCTTTCTTT.

The chain carries TRBV5-1 and TRBJ2-1, with 8 bases that match TRBD1. Trimming took 1 base from V and 6 from J; bases not matched to a gene: 3. The CDR3 runs 14 residues. Germline values: CDR1 SGHRS, CDR2 YFSETQ. CDR3 coding DNA: TGCGCCAGCAGCTTGCCCGGGACAGGCAATGAGCAGTTCTTC. This codes for CASSLPGTGNEQFF.